The next 11 T cell receptor beta chains were all read from a single sample in a study of shared clonotypes between healthy human individuals. Some clones are missing from TCRdb's copy, which holds only in-frame ones; the method was immunoSEQ multiplex PCR. The sample has about 680,000 clones; 92% are singletons. Naive CD8 cells comprised CD45RO-negative, CCR7-positively selected cells, excluding terminally differentiated effector memory CD45RA+ cells. The sample was naive CD8+ T cells sorted from blood. These receptors originate from a man aged 25 to 40 in good health.

The chain carries TRBV27 and TRBJ2-7, with D maybe TRBD1 (5 bases). This CDR3 is built from 14 residues. Trimming cost V 7 bases and J 6 bases, with 19 bases left between them. Germline CDR1 is MNHEY and CDR2 is SMNVEV (reference sequence). DNA for the CDR3: TGTGCCAGCAATTGGCAGCCCTCAGGGCGCGAGCAGTACTTC. Translation gives CASNWQPSGREQYF.

This rearrangement joins TRBV7-6 to TRBJ2-7; 11 bases align to TRBD2. The CDR3 extends over 17 amino acids. Germline V gene lookup returns CDR1 SGHVS and CDR2 FNYEAQ. V gave up 7 bases and J gave up 5 bases; unmatched junction bases: 16. CDR3 sequence reads: CASTVGLAGPSVHEQYF. DNA of the CDR3: TGTGCCAGCACCGTCGGACTAGCGGGCCCGAGTGTCCACGAGCAGTACTTC.

This sequence joins TRBV5-1 and TRBJ2-1; possibly TRBD1 for D (5 bases). This CDR3 region has 15 residues. Trimming removed 0 bases at V and 4 bases at J, with 11 bases between. In germline, CDR1 is SGHRS, CDR2 YFSETQ. For the CDR3, the DNA is TGCGCCAGCAGCTTGGTAGAGACAGAGTACAATGAGCAGTTCTTC. Translated: CASSLVETEYNEQFF.

The rearrangement uses TRBV27 and TRBJ2-2; D possibly corresponds to TRBD1 (5 bases). The CDR3 has 13 amino acids. V was trimmed by 3 bases and J by 6 bases, leaving 8 bases between them. Germline V gene lookup returns CDR1 MNHEY and CDR2 SMNVEV (reference sequence). The DNA for the CDR3 is TGTGCCAGCAGTTTTCTACAGGCCGGGGAGCTGTTTTTT. Translation gives CASSFLQAGELFF.

The chain recombines TRBV30 with TRBJ2-3; 8 nucleotides align to TRBD2. V shed 3 bases, J shed 0 bases, and the junction held 5 bases outside the gene matches. CDR3 size: 15 residues. Germline CDR1 is GTSNPN and CDR2 is SVGIG (reference sequence). This chain's CDR3 is CAWSLLADSTDTQYF. The CDR3 DNA follows: TGTGCCTGGAGCTTACTAGCGGATAGCACAGATACGCAGTATTTT.

This clone was picked up one time. The V call is TRBV27, the J call TRBJ2-3; D remains unclear. The germline V and J ends were trimmed by 0 bases and 2 bases, with 9 bases remaining between them. Germline V lookup: CDR1 MNHEY, CDR2 SMNVEV (reference sequence). The length of the CDR3 is 15 residues. The chain's CDR3 is CASSLSVTYTDTQYF. CDR3 nucleotide sequence: TGTGCCAGCAGTTTATCGGTCACCTACACAGATACGCAGTATTTT.

The chain uses TRBV7-6 and TRBJ2-3, with no clear D. Germline V lookup: CDR1 SGHVS, CDR2 FNYEAQ. The CDR3 has 15 amino acids. Trimming took off 2 bases at V and 0 bases at J, with 9 bases between the two ends. Written as DNA, the CDR3 is TGTGCCAGCAGCTTAATGGTGGCTAGCACAGATACGCAGTATTTT. This encodes CASSLMVASTDTQYF.

The rearrangement joins TRBV5-4 to TRBJ2-5; no clear D. V lost 4 bases to trimming and J lost 4 bases, with 11 bases between them. The CDR3 totals 13 residues. CDR1 is SGHNT, CDR2 YYREEE, per germline (reference sequence). In DNA form, the CDR3 reads TGTGCCAGCAGCCCCATAAGCTCAGAGACCCAGTACTTC. This gives the protein CASSPISSETQYF.

The chain uses TRBV5-4 and TRBJ1-1, with TRBD1 identical over 7 bases. Trimming took 9 bases from V and 1 from J; bases not matched to a gene: 12. Germline CDR1 is SGHNT and CDR2 is YYREEE (reference sequence). The CDR3 totals 15 residues. Here the CDR3 reads CATGTRQGRNTEAFF. In DNA form, the CDR3 reads TGTGCCACCGGGACCAGACAGGGTCGGAACACTGAAGCTTTCTTT.

The chain is built from TRBV2 and TRBJ2-5; D remains unclear. V was clipped by 3 bases and J by 5 bases, with 16 bases between them. The CDR3 covers 15 residues. From germline, CDR1 is SNHLY and CDR2 FYNNEI. The chain's CDR3 is CASSDRTNSRETQYF. DNA for the CDR3: TGTGCCAGCAGTGACAGGACCAATTCCAGGGAGACCCAGTACTTC.

V is TRBV6-6 and J is TRBJ1-4; maybe TRBD1 (5 bases). Germline CDR1 and CDR2: MNHNY and SVGAGI (reference sequence). This CDR3 is built from 16 residues. The V gene lost 4 bases and the J gene lost 2 bases, with 14 bases spanning the gap. In nucleotides, the CDR3 is TGTGCCAGCAGTTCCCTTGGCAGGGCGACTAATGAAAAACTGTTTTTT. It yields the protein CASSSLGRATNEKLFF.